This is a list of T cell receptor beta chains from one sample in a study of T cell changes during pregnancy in multiple sclerosis. Only in-frame clones appear in the TCRdb table, and some are missing; sequencing was by immunoSEQ multiplex PCR. This repertoire shows 35,000 to 50,000 clones, about 88% found once; its top ten account for under 1.5%. The starting material was CD4+ T cells from peripheral blood mononuclear cells, obtained in the second trimester of pregnancy. These TCRs come from a female donor with multiple sclerosis, enrolled in a pregnancy study. CDR3s include the opening cysteine and the closing phenylalanine or tryptophan. The order of the fields is clone size, J gene, V gene, D gene, CDR3 DNA, CDR3 protein. The D gene is left open where the match is weak. Clone size is shown for a subset of rows, as once, few, many or a class of expanded clone.

NA,TRBJ2-3,TRBV29-1,TRBD2,TGCAGCTATGGGGGGGGGACAGATACGCAGTATTTT,CSYGGGTDTQYF
NA,TRBJ2-7,TRBV5-1,TRBD2,TGCGCCAGCAGCCGCATGGAGACTAGCGGGGTCCCCTACGAGCAGTACTTC,CASSRMETSGVPYEQYF
NA,TRBJ2-5,TRBV6-5,TRBD2,TGTGCCAGCAGTTCGGGACTAGCGGCCCAACAAGAGACCCAGTACTTC,CASSSGLAAQQETQYF
NA,TRBJ2-3,TRBV6-1,NA,TGTGCCAGCAGTGAAAAAGACAGGCAACGCACAGATACGCAGTATTTT,CASSEKDRQRTDTQYF
NA,TRBJ1-5,TRBV18,TRBD1,TGTGCCAGCTCACCAACAGGGGGCCCTTATAGCAATCAGCCCCAGCATTTT,CASSPTGGPYSNQPQHF
NA,TRBJ2-1,TRBV28,NA,TGTGCCAGCAGTTGGTCTAGTGGATACAATGAGCAGTTCTTC,CASSWSSGYNEQFF
NA,TRBJ2-4,TRBV15,TRBD1,TGTGCCACCAGCGGGTTACAGGGGGCCAAAAACATTCAGTACTTC,CATSGLQGAKNIQYF
NA,TRBJ1-5,TRBV2,TRBD1,TGTGCCAGCGCCTCGGGACAGGGGCATCAGCCCCAGCATTTT,CASASGQGHQPQHF
NA,TRBJ2-6,TRBV29-1,NA,TGCAGCGCTGATACTGGGGCCAACGTCCTGACTTTC,CSADTGANVLTF
NA,TRBJ2-3,TRBV7-2,NA,TGTGCCAGCAGCTTATATCCCGGGGGACCAGATACGCAGTATTTT,CASSLYPGGPDTQYF
few,TRBJ2-3,TRBV2,TRBD2,TGTGCCAGCAGAGCCCTAGCGGGAGGTGGGGCAGATACGCAGTATTTT,CASRALAGGGADTQYF
NA,TRBJ1-2,TRBV19,TRBD1,TGTGCCAGTAGGGACAGGGGTCGTGGCTACACCTTC,CASRDRGRGYTF
NA,TRBJ2-1,TRBV5-1,TRBD1,TGCGCCAGCACCTCTATACAGACAGGGTCTCACAATGAGCAGTTCTTC,CASTSIQTGSHNEQFF
once,TRBJ2-2,TRBV28,NA,TGTGCCAGCATCGCCGGGGGAAACACCGGGGAGCTGTTTTTT,CASIAGGNTGELFF
NA,TRBJ1-4,TRBV19,NA,TGTGCCAGTAGTGTCGACAGCTTTCCTAATGAAAAACTGTTTTTT,CASSVDSFPNEKLFF
NA,TRBJ1-4,TRBV28,NA,TGTGCCAGCAGCTCGGGGGAAGGACCGGGTGAAAAACTGTTTTTT,CASSSGEGPGEKLFF
NA,TRBJ2-5,TRBV5-8,TRBD2,TGTGCCAGCAGCCTGGGCCTAGCGGGAGCGTCTGGAGAGACCCAGTACTTC,CASSLGLAGASGETQYF
NA,TRBJ2-6,TRBV2,TRBD1,TGTGCCAGCAGCGACAGGGGGGGATCTACTGGGGCCAACGTCCTGACTTTC,CASSDRGGSTGANVLTF
NA,TRBJ1-1,TRBV7-7,TRBD1,TGTGCTAGCGGACAGGGAAGGACTGAAGCTTTCTTT,CASGQGRTEAFF
NA,TRBJ1-1,TRBV21-1,NA,TGTGCCAGCAGCAAAGGGGAGGGATCAAGGGCGAACACTGAAGCTTTCTTT,CASSKGEGSRANTEAFF
medium-sized,TRBJ1-5,TRBV1,NA,TGCACCAGCAGCCAATTAAAAAAAGGAGAGAATCAGCCCCAGCATTTT,CTSSQLKKGENQPQHF
once,TRBJ2-7,TRBV5-1,NA,TGCGCCAGCAGCTCATCAGGGATCTCCTACGAGCAGTACTTC,CASSSSGISYEQYF
NA,TRBJ2-2,TRBV5-1,NA,TGCGCCAGCAAGCCCCTAGGGAACACCGGGGAGCTGTTTTTT,CASKPLGNTGELFF
NA,TRBJ2-1,TRBV7-6,NA,TGTGCCAGCAGCTTATTCTCTATAGATGAGCAGTTCTTC,CASSLFSIDEQFF
NA,TRBJ1-2,TRBV9,NA,TGTGCCAGCAGCGTAAGGTCTCTGCAGGGCAAAGGAGATGGCTACACCTTC,CASSVRSLQGKGDGYTF
few,TRBJ1-3,TRBV13,NA,TGTGCCAGCAGCAATCTGCCGGGAGGTATATATTTT,CASSNLPGGIYF
NA,TRBJ2-6,TRBV28,NA,TGTGCCAGCAGTTTATGGAGGGTTGGGGCCAACGTCCTGACTTTC,CASSLWRVGANVLTF
NA,TRBJ2-3,TRBV6-5,TRBD1,TGTGCCAGCAGGCCCGGGACAGGGCCCACAGATACGCAGTATTTT,CASRPGTGPTDTQYF
NA,TRBJ2-1,TRBV2,TRBD1,TGTGCCAGCAGAATTCTTAGGACAGGGATTTCGCCCGTGAGTAGATACAATGAGCAGTTCTTC,CASRILRTGISPVSRYNEQFF
NA,TRBJ2-7,TRBV4-2,NA,TGTGCCAGCAGCCAAGAAACCCAGGGGCCCTACGAGCAGTACTTC,CASSQETQGPYEQYF
NA,TRBJ1-2,TRBV6-1,NA,TGTGCCAGCACGGTGGGGCAGGGTGTCGGTGGCTACACCTTC,CASTVGQGVGGYTF
once,TRBJ2-4,TRBV28,TRBD1,TGTGCCAGCAGTTTCTCCGGGACAGGGTCGGCCAAAAACATTCAGTACTTC,CASSFSGTGSAKNIQYF
NA,TRBJ2-7,TRBV9,TRBD1,TGTGCCAGCAGCCCCCAGGGACAGGGTATCTACGAGCAGTACTTC,CASSPQGQGIYEQYF
NA,TRBJ2-7,TRBV6-5,TRBD2,TGTGCCAGCAGTTACAATACTAGCGGGAGCGACGAGCAGTACTTC,CASSYNTSGSDEQYF
many,TRBJ1-2,TRBV2,NA,TGTGCCAGCAGTGAAGTTCAGGGGCGCGCTGGCTACACCTTC,CASSEVQGRAGYTF
NA,TRBJ2-1,TRBV9,TRBD2,TGTGCCAGCAGCTGGGGGCTAGCGGGAATGAATGAGCAGTTCTTC,CASSWGLAGMNEQFF
NA,TRBJ2-5,TRBV2,NA,TGTGCCAGCAGTGTGACTAGTAAAGAGACCCAGTACTTC,CASSVTSKETQYF
NA,TRBJ2-2,TRBV5-1,NA,TGCGCCAGCAGCTTTTCCCTCGGCAGGGTAGTTCCGAACACCGGGGAGCTGTTTTTT,CASSFSLGRVVPNTGELFF
NA,TRBJ1-3,TRBV6-1,NA,TGTGCCAGCAGTGAAACGACAGTTCCTGGAAACACCATATATTTT,CASSETTVPGNTIYF
NA,TRBJ1-2,TRBV30,TRBD1,TGTGCCTGGACGGTTCGGGGCAGGGGGAACTATGGCTACACCTTC,CAWTVRGRGNYGYTF
NA,TRBJ2-4,TRBV11-2,TRBD1,TGTGCCAGCAGCTTACATCCGGGACAGGGTAACATTCAGTACTTC,CASSLHPGQGNIQYF
NA,TRBJ2-5,TRBV11-2,TRBD2,TGTGCCAGCAGCCTTGGGACTAGCGGGATTTTGGAGACCCAGTACTTC,CASSLGTSGILETQYF
NA,TRBJ2-5,TRBV7-2,TRBD1,TGTGCCAGCAGCTTAGCTAGGGGGACAGGGGGACGAGAGACCCAGTACTTC,CASSLARGTGGRETQYF
NA,TRBJ2-2,TRBV30,TRBD2,TGTGCCTGGAGTGCAACCGGGACTAGCGGATTCGCGAACACCGGGGAGCTGTTTTTT,CAWSATGTSGFANTGELFF
NA,TRBJ1-3,TRBV6-6,TRBD1,TGTGCCAGCCGGGACAGGGACGGTGGAAACACCATATATTTT,CASRDRDGGNTIYF
NA,TRBJ2-7,TRBV5-5,TRBD2,TGTGCCAGCAGCTCGGATCCAACAGCGGGAGGGCCCCCCTACGAGCAGTACTTC,CASSSDPTAGGPPYEQYF
NA,TRBJ2-1,TRBV15,TRBD2,TGTGCCACCAGCAGAGTAACTAGCGGGGCTACTGAGCAGTTCTTC,CATSRVTSGATEQFF
NA,TRBJ2-6,TRBV6-1,TRBD2,TGTGCCATGCGGGGGGCTGGGGCCAACGTCCTGACTTTC,CAMRGAGANVLTF
NA,TRBJ2-6,TRBV5-4,NA,TGTGCCAGCAGCCGGCCACAGGGTGCGGGGGCCAACGTCCTGACTTTC,CASSRPQGAGANVLTF
few,TRBJ1-2,TRBV6-1,NA,TGTGCCAGCAGTGAAGCGGGTCCGACAGGAAGAAGGTACGGTGGCTACACCTTC,CASSEAGPTGRRYGGYTF
NA,TRBJ2-2,TRBV27,TRBD2,TGTGCCAGCAGTCCCTTTAGCGGGATGACCGGGGAGCTGTTTTTT,CASSPFSGMTGELFF